This T cell receptor beta chain was obtained from a study of control samples from healthy donors and cancer patients. Here immunoSEQ multiplex PCR was the method, and the copy in TCRdb shows in-frame clones only, minus some. The sample gives roughly 400,000 clones, 75% to 95% of which show up once; around 6.5% is in the top ten. The V segment lost 4 bases and the J segment 4 bases; nucleotides outside the gene matches: 6. The CDR3 is made up of 16 amino acids. Germline CDR1 SGHAT, CDR2 FQDESV (reference sequence). The material sequenced was PBMCs. The V and J genes are TRBV11-1 and TRBJ2-1; 11 bases match TRBD2. The source of this sequence is a middle-aged man with head and neck cancer. DNA for the CDR3: TGTGCCAGCAGCTCGTCCGGGACTAGCGGTTACAATGAGCAGTTCTTC. It codes for CASSSSGTSGYNEQFF.